Listed below are T cell receptor beta chains from one sample, sequenced in a study of identical twins. TCRdb ran MiXCR on the 5' RACE reads and lists one entry per CDR3 protein. There are 1.5 million or so distinct CDR3 sequences in the sample; roughly a third occur only once, and about 0.25% lies in the top ten. The sample was cord blood. These TCRs come from a newborn girl in good health. CDR3s include the opening cysteine and the closing phenylalanine or tryptophan. Each record gives: V gene, CDR3 protein.

TRBV20-1,CSARGAGRVADTQYF
TRBV13,CASSPKDAHGYTF
TRBV5-1,CASSQDPYEKLFF
TRBV7-2,CASSLVVVAGNEQFF
TRBV9,CASNIAGDFYEQYF
TRBV6-1,CASSPSYIYGYTF
TRBV11-2,CASSLSLDSPYEQYF
TRBV30,CAWTRRRPYSGDEKLFF
TRBV28,CASSLAGESTGELFF
TRBV3-1,CASSRNRGPNYGYTF
TRBV27,CASSLRAGGRTSTDTQYF
TRBV4-2,CASSQRRTSGDADTQYF
TRBV27,CASSFAQGGNQPQHF
TRBV20-1,CSASYGTGGGNEQFF
TRBV2,CASSGGTSVSYEQYF
TRBV20-1,CSARDLSSPYEQYF
TRBV27,CASIQVDGSYNEQFF
TRBV6-4,CASSVDMNTEAFF
TRBV6-5,CASSYRQGSEGFF
TRBV20-1,CSAREGGQGSSPLHF
TRBV7-2,CASSFEVNVLTF
TRBV20-1,CSARGESTEAFF
TRBV19,CASHGLAGNTGELFF
TRBV2,CASRPGLAGSRETQYF
TRBV12-3/TRBV12-4,CASSLGLGVNEQFF
TRBV20-1,CSPGPSPDTQYF
TRBV6-2/TRBV6-3,CASRTLGTTQYF
TRBV7-9,CASSLIGTGNTEAFF
TRBV12-5,CASGFTPRGPNEQYF
TRBV6-2/TRBV6-3,CASSPADYSYEQYF
TRBV28,CASSLLRGRNIQYF
TRBV10-3,CAISDRTGSHEQYF
TRBV20-1,CSARGLASHTDTQYF
TRBV12-3/TRBV12-4,CASRYTVTYEQYF
TRBV28,CASSPPSIRDTEAFF
TRBV6-5,CASSYSRILQETQYF
TRBV18,CASSPLAGADTQYF
TRBV20-1,CSARIGSENTEAFF
TRBV9,CASKGSGNTIYF
TRBV29-1,CSVRTSGGSEQYF